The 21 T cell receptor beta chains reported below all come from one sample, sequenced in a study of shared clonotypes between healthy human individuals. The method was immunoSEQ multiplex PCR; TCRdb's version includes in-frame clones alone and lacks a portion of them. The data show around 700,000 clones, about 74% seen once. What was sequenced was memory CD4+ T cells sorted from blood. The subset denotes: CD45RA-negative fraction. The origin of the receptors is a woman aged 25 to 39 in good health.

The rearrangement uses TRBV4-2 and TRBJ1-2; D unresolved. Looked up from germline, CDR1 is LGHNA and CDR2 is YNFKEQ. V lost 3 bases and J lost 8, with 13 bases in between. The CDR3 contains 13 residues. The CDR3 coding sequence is TGTGCCAGCAGCCATTCCGGGGAAGACGGCTACACCTTC. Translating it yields CASSHSGEDGYTF.

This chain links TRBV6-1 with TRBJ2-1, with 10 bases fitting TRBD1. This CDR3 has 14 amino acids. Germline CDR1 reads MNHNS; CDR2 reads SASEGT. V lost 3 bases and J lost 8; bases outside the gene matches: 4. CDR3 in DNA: TGTGCCAGCAGTGAGAGGACAGGGGGTCATGAGCAGTTCTTC. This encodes CASSERTGGHEQFF.

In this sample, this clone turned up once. The CDR3 coding sequence is TGTGCCAGCAGCTTAAATCGCCCCACCTTCGGGGAGCAGTACTTC. Protein product: CASSLNRPTFGEQYF. J is TRBJ2-7 and V is TRBV7-2; D ambiguous. Germline CDR1 SGHTA, CDR2 FQGNSA. The CDR3 consists of 15 residues. Trimming pared 2 bases from V and 7 bases from J, leaving 18 bases between.

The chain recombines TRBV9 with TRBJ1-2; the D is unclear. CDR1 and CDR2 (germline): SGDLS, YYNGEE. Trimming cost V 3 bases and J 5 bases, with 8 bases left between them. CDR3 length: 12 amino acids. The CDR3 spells CASSGQHYGYTF. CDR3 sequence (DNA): TGTGCCAGCAGCGGGCAGCATTATGGCTACACCTTC.

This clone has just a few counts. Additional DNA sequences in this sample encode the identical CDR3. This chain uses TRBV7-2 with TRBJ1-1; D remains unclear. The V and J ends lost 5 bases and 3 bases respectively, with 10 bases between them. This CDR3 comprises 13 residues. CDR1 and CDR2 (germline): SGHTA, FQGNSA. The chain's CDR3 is CASSLQRDTEAFF. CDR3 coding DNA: TGTGCCAGCAGCCTACAGCGGGACACTGAAGCTTTCTTT.

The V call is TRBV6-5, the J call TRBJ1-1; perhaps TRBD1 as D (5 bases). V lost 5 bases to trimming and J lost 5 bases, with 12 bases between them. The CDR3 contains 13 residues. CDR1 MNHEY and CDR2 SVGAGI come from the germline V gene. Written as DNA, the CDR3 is TGTGCCAGCAGTACCATGAAGGGGACTGAAGCTTTCTTT. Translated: CASSTMKGTEAFF.

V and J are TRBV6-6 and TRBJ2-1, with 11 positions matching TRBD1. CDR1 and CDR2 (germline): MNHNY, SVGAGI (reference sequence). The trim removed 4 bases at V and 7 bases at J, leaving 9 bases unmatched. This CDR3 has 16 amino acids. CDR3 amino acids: CASSLPTGQGVNEQFF. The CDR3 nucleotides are TGTGCCAGCAGTTTACCGACGGGACAGGGGGTGAATGAGCAGTTCTTC.

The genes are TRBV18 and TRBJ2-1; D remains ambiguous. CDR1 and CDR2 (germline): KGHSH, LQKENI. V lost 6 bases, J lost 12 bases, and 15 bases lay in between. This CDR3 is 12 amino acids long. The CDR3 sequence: CASSPTGRGQFF. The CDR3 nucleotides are TGTGCCAGCTCTCCGACTGGCAGAGGGCAGTTCTTC.

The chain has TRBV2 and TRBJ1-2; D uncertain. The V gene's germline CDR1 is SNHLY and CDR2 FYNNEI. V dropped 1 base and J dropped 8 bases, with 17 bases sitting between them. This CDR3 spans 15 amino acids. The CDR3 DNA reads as TGTGCCAGCAGTGAAGGAAAGTATAGGGATACCGGCTACACCTTC. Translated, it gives CASSEGKYRDTGYTF.

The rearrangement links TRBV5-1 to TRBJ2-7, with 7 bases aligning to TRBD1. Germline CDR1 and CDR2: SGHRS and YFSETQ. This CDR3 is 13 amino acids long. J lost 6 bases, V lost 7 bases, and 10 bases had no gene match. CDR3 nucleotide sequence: TGCGCCAGCTCCAACAGGGGCGAGACCGAGCAGTACTTC. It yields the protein CASSNRGETEQYF.

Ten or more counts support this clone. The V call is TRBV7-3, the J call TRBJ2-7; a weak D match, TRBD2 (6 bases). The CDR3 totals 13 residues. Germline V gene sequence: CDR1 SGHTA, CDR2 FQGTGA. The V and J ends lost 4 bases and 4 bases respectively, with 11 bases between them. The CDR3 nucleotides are TGTGCCAGCAGCTCCCAACGGGGGTACGAGCAGTACTTC. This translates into CASSSQRGYEQYF.

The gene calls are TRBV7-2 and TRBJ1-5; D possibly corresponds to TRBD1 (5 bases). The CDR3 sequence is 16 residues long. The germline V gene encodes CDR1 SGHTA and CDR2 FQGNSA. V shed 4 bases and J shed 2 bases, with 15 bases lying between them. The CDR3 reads CASSSDSLSGNQPQHF. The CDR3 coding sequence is TGTGCCAGCAGCTCCGACAGCCTTTCGGGCAATCAGCCCCAGCATTTT.

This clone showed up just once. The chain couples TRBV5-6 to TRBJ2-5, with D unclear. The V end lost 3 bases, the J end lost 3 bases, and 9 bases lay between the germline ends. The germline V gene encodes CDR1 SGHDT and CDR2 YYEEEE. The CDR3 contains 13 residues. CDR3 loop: CASSSRREETQYF. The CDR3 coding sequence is TGTGCCAGCAGCTCTAGACGGGAAGAGACCCAGTACTTC.

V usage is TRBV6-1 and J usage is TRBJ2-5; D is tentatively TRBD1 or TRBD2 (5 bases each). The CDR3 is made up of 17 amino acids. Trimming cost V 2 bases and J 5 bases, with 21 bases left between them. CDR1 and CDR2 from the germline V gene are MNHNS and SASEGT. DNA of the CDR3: TGTGCCAGCAGTGAATATGTCGGGACCGCCGATGGGGAGACCCAGTACTTC. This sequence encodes CASSEYVGTADGETQYF.

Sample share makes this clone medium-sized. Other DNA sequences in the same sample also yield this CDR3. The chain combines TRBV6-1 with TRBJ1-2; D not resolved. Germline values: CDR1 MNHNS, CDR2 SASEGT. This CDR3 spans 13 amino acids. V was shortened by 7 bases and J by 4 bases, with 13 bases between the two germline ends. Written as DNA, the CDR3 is TGTGCCAGCAATCGCGAAGCCGTCTATGGCTACACCTTC. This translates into CASNREAVYGYTF.

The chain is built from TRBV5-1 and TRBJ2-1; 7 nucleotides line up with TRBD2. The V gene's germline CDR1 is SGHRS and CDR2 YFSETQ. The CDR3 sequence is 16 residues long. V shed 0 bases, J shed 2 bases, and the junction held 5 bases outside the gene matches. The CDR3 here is CASSLVGEGPYNEQFF. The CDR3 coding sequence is TGCGCCAGCAGCTTGGTTGGGGAGGGCCCCTACAATGAGCAGTTCTTC.

This chain's CDR3 is CASNGPRGGSGELFF. CDR3 in DNA: TGTGCCAGCAACGGACCTCGAGGGGGTTCCGGGGAGCTGTTTTTT. The chain has TRBV28 and TRBJ2-2; a weak D match, TRBD1 (6 bases). The germline gives CDR1 MDHEN, CDR2 SYDVKM. V gave up 7 bases and J gave up 6 bases, with 18 bases separating them. The CDR3 sequence is 15 residues long. Looking up the rest from reference TRBV28 and TRBJ2-2 gives the full variable domain: DVKVTQSSRYLVKRTGEKVFLECVQDMDHENMFWYRQDPGLGLRLIYFSYDVKMKEKGDIPEGYSVSREKKERFSLILESASTNQTSMYLCASNGPRGGSGELFFGEGSRLTVL.

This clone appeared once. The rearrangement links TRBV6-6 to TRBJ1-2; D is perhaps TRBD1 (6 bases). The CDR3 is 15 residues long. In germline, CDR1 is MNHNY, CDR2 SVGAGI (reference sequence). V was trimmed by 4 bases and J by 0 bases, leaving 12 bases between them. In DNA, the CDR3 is TGTGCCAGCAGTTTCAACAGGGATCCTAACTATGGCTACACCTTC. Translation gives CASSFNRDPNYGYTF.

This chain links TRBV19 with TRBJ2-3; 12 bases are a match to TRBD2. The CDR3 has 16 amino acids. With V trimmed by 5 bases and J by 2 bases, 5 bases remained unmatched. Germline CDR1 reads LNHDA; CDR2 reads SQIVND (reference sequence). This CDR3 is CASSYPSGRATDTQYF. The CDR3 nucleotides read TGTGCCAGTAGTTACCCTAGCGGGAGGGCCACAGATACGCAGTATTTT.

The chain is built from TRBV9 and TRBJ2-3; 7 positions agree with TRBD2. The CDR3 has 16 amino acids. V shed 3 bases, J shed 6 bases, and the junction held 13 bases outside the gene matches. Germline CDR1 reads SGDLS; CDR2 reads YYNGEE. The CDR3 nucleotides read TGTGCCAGCAGCGCCGGGGGTAGCGGGCCGCCGGATACGCAGTATTTT. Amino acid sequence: CASSAGGSGPPDTQYF.

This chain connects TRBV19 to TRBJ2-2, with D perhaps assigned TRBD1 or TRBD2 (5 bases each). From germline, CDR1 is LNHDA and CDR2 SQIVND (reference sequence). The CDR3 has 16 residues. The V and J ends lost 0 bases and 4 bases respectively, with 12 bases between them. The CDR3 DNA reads TGTGCCAGTAGTATAGAAGGTGGGGCGGGCACCGGGGAGCTGTTTTTT. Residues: CASSIEGGAGTGELFF.